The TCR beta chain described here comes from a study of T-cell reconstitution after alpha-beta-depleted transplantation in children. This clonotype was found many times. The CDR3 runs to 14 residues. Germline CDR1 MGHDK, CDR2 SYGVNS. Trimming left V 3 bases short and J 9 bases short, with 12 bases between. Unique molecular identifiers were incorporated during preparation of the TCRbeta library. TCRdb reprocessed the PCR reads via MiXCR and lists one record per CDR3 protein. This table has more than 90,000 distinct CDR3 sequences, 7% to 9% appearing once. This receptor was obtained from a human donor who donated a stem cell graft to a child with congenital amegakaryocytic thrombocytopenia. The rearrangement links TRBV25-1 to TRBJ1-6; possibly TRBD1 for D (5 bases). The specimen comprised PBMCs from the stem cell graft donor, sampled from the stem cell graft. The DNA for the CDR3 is TGTGCCAGCAGTGATTATGGGGGAATTTCACCCCTCCACTTT. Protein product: CASSDYGGISPLHF.